This T cell receptor beta chain derives from a study of T-cell reconstitution after alpha-beta-depleted transplantation in children. Regarding the study as a whole: Expanded clones from the graft, numbering several hundred, reportedly supplied alpha-beta T cells about two months after transplant. It was newly produced T cells that mostly accounted for T-cell counts and diversity one year after transplant.

It was with unique molecular identifiers that the TCRbeta library was prepared. TCRdb used MiXCR to reprocess the PCR reads, holding one entry per CDR3 protein. The sample includes around 450,000 distinct CDR3 sequences, roughly a tenth of them seen just once. In this sample, this clonotype turned up many times. Its cognate antigen is unknown. The CDR3 extends over 13 amino acids. Per germline, CDR1 ENHRY and CDR2 SYGVKD. Trimming shortened V by 6 bases and J by 5 bases, and 14 bases separated the two germline ends. The rearrangement uses TRBV10-3 and TRBJ2-7; no clear D gene. The material was PBMCs, obtained before TCRalphabeta/CD19-depleted stem cell transplant. The receptor's source is a child aged 2-15 years with inherited bone marrow failure, due to receive a stem cell transplant. CDR3 in DNA: TGTGCCATCAGGGCCGTGGGGATCGACGAGCAGTACTTC. It translates to CAIRAVGIDEQYF.